This T cell receptor beta chain was identified during a study of T cell clones after liver transplantation. At the level of the study: Pre-transplant mixed lymphocyte reactions yielded third-party-reactive TCRbeta sequences as comparators for graft-donor-reactive sequences. Study-wide points: Donor-reactive sequences fell more than third party-reactive ones, suggesting partial deletion. In 5 of 8 subjects, circulating graft-donor-reactive CD4 TCRbeta sequences fell significantly after transplant.

TCRdb keeps only in-frame clones here, not all; method: immunoSEQ multiplex PCR. The sample includes more than 75,000 clones, around four fifths seen only once; the top ten take more than 0.45%. CDR1 and CDR2 (germline): KGHSH, LQKENI. V lost 0 bases and J lost 0, with 14 bases in between. The length of the CDR3 is 17 residues. Concerning this clone itself: Its specificity is unknown.

The receptor's source is a human patient who received a liver transplant. The graft donor may be the source of some T cells. The sequencing here drew on CD4+ T cells from blood, taken approximately 3.5 years after liver transplant. V and J are TRBV18 and TRBJ1-1; D gene ambiguous. The CDR3 is CASSPPLLSLMNTEAFF. The CDR3 nucleotides are TGTGCCAGCTCACCACCGCTTCTTTCCCTTATGAACACTGAAGCTTTCTTT.